This T cell receptor (beta chain) came from a study of beta chain features in type 1 diabetes. Overall study findings and caveats: High-TCR-expressing cells could be over-represented by cDNA sequencing.

Investigators reverse transcribed all isolated RNA, so they sequenced expressed TCRB transcripts. TCRdb's table, derived via immunoSEQ multiplex PCR, lists solely in-frame clones and lacks some. Found here are 900,000 or so clones, about a sixth of them singletons; the top ten hold about 0.02%. This CDR3 region has 14 residues. V lost 2 bases and J lost 7, with 14 bases in between. Germline-derived CDR1 and CDR2 are SGHVS and FQNEAQ. Concerning this clone: Its antigen is unknown.

Each of the sorted populations had a purity greater than 95%. The sequenced sample was naive CD4+ T cells from blood. The sequence was collected from a woman between 18 and 30 years old in good health. V usage is TRBV7-8 and J usage is TRBJ2-5; TRBD1 might be the D (5 bases). Here the CDR3 DNA reads TGTGCCAGCAGCTTAAACGCAGGGCCTGGGACCCAGTACTTC. It yields the protein CASSLNAGPGTQYF.